The 14 T cell receptor beta chains presented below share a single source sample, sequenced in a study of early T cells in non-severe SARS-CoV-2 infection. A single record per CDR3 protein comes from TCRdb applying MiXCR to the 5' RACE reads. The sample consists of 80,000 or so distinct CDR3 sequences, 5% to 7% of them appearing once. The specimen sequenced was whole blood. Receptors originate from an adult who was a healthcare worker with PCR-confirmed SARS-CoV-2 infection or an uninfected control (not recorded which).

This clonotype was detected only a few times. In DNA, the CDR3 is TGTGCCAGCAGCTTAGTCCGGGACCACGAGCAGTACTTC. Translating gives CASSLVRDHEQYF. The chain joins TRBV11-2 to TRBJ2-7, with D possibly called TRBD1 or TRBD2 (5 bases each). Per germline, CDR1 SGHAT and CDR2 FQNNGV. Trimming left V 1 base short and J 5 bases short, with 9 bases between. The CDR3 extends over 13 amino acids.

This clonotype has at least ten counts. The V gene is TRBV20-1, the J gene TRBJ2-7; 8 nucleotides align to TRBD1. Germline V gene sequence: CDR1 DFQATT, CDR2 SNEGSKA (reference sequence). V lost 2 bases, J lost 2 bases, and 8 bases stayed unmatched. The length of the CDR3 is 15 residues. CDR3 nucleotide sequence: TGCAGTGCTAGACCCTGGACAGGGCTAGCCTACGAGCAGTACTTC. Translation: CSARPWTGLAYEQYF.

This clonotype was observed a few times. This chain joins TRBV5-4 and TRBJ2-7; D gene unclear. The CDR3 length is 13 residues. The germline V gene has CDR1 SGHNT and CDR2 YYREEE (reference sequence). The germline V and J ends were trimmed by 4 bases and 1 base, with 9 bases remaining between them. The CDR3 DNA is TGTGCCAGCAGCCGCACTGAATCCTACGAGCAGTACTTC. This sequence encodes CASSRTESYEQYF.

This clonotype was seen a handful of times. The CDR3 region has the DNA TGCGCCAGCAGCCAAGATAGCGGAAGCTCCTACAATGAGCAGTTCTTC. Residues: CASSQDSGSSYNEQFF. This chain uses TRBV4-3 with TRBJ2-1; TRBD2 might be the D (6 bases). Per germline, CDR1 LGHNA and CDR2 YSLEER. Trimming left V 0 bases short and J 0 bases short, with 9 bases between. The CDR3 is 16 amino acids.

The CDR3 loop reads CASSDNTGELFF. The CDR3 bases are TGTGCCAGCAGTGACAACACCGGGGAGCTGTTTTTT. The chain recombines TRBV6-4 with TRBJ2-2; D ambiguous. Germline V gene sequence: CDR1 MRHNA, CDR2 SNTAGT. V lost 2 bases and J 2 bases, leaving 0 bases between the germline ends. CDR3 length: 12 amino acids.

The chain combines TRBV6-1 with TRBJ1-3, with 8 bases matching TRBD1. The germline V gene encodes CDR1 MNHNS and CDR2 SASEGT. The junction had 5 bases not matched to a gene; V was cut back by 10 bases and J by 0 bases. The CDR3 is made up of 14 amino acids. The CDR3 sequence is CATGDRSSGNTIYF. The CDR3 region has the DNA TGTGCCACCGGGGACAGGAGCTCTGGAAACACCATATATTTT.

This clonotype was found many times. The rearrangement links TRBV20-1 to TRBJ2-1, with 7 bases that match TRBD2. There are 13 residues in the CDR3. V lost 0 bases and J lost 5; bases outside the gene matches: 1. Germline V gene lookup returns CDR1 DFQATT and CDR2 SNEGSKA (reference sequence). The chain's CDR3 is CSARDAGDNEQFF. CDR3 bases: TGCAGTGCTAGAGATGCGGGGGACAATGAGCAGTTCTTC.

In this sample, this clonotype turned up many times. The chain joins TRBV12-3 or TRBV12-4 to TRBJ2-1; D gene ambiguous. The CDR3 length is 12 residues. Deletions cut 5 bases from V and 9 bases from J, with 11 bases between. CDR3 protein: CASSLFVTEQFF. The CDR3 DNA reads as TGTGCCAGCAGTCTATTCGTTACTGAGCAGTTCTTC.

The genes are TRBV29-1 and TRBJ1-1; D perhaps matches TRBD1 (5 bases). CDR3 length: 14 residues. Germline V gene lookup returns CDR1 SQVTM and CDR2 ANQGSEA. The CDR3 loop is CSGDRPQGPKGAFF. CDR3 DNA sequence: TGCAGTGGCGACCGTCCCCAGGGCCCTAAAGGGGCTTTCTTT.

This clonotype was observed many times. The rearrangement links TRBV6-2 or TRBV6-3 to TRBJ2-7; TRBD2 agrees at 11 bases. The CDR3 is made up of 15 amino acids. Trimming cost V 2 bases and J 1 base; bases outside gene matches: 1. The germline CDR1 and CDR2 sequences are MNHEY and SVGEGT. The chain's CDR3 is CASSYGLAGSYEQYF. The CDR3 DNA reads as TGTGCCAGCAGTTACGGACTAGCGGGTTCCTACGAGCAGTACTTC.

The V call is TRBV5-1, the J call TRBJ2-3; TRBD2 agrees at 7 bases. Germline V gives CDR1 SGHRS, CDR2 YFSETQ. The CDR3 runs 15 residues. Losses at the gene ends were 2 bases for V and 2 bases for J; bases not matched to a gene: 5. As DNA, the CDR3 is TGCGCCAGCAGCTTCTCTAGCGGAGACACAGATACGCAGTATTTT. It specifies CASSFSSGDTDTQYF.

This chain uses TRBV6-1 with TRBJ1-5; D is unclear. Germline V gene data show CDR1 as MNHNS and CDR2 as SASEGT. There are 16 residues in the CDR3. The germline V and J ends were trimmed by 3 bases and 2 bases, with 14 bases remaining between them. CDR3: CASSEGFKKGNQPQHF. The CDR3 DNA sequence: TGTGCCAGCAGTGAGGGCTTTAAAAAAGGCAATCAGCCCCAGCATTTT.

This clonotype came up many times. The chain has TRBV7-9 and TRBJ1-1; D gene ambiguous. Germline CDR1 reads SEHNR; CDR2 reads FQNEAQ (reference sequence). Trimming cost V 4 bases and J 6 bases, with 6 bases left between them. The CDR3 consists of 11 residues. CDR3 amino acids: CASSSLSEAFF. CDR3 DNA: TGTGCCAGCAGCTCCTTGTCTGAAGCTTTCTTT.

This chain connects TRBV18 to TRBJ2-7; D might be TRBD1 or TRBD2, each matching 6 bases. CDR3 length equals 16 residues. Germline V gene sequence: CDR1 KGHSH, CDR2 LQKENI. V lost 3 bases and J 1 base, leaving 16 bases between the germline ends. The CDR3 reads CASSPSGGTRSYEQYF. The CDR3 nucleotides read TGTGCCAGCTCACCTTCCGGGGGCACTAGGTCCTACGAGCAGTACTTC.